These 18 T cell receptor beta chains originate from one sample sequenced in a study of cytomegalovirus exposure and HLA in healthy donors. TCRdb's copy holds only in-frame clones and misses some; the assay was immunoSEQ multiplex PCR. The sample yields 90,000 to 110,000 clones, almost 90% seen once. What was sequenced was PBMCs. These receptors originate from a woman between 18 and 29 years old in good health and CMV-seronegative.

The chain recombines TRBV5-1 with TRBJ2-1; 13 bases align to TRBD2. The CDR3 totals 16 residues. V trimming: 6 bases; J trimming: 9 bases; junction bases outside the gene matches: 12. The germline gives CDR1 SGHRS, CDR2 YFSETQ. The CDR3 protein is CASKVTSGGRLGEQFF. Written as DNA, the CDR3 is TGCGCCAGCAAAGTGACTAGCGGGGGGCGACTCGGTGAGCAGTTCTTC.

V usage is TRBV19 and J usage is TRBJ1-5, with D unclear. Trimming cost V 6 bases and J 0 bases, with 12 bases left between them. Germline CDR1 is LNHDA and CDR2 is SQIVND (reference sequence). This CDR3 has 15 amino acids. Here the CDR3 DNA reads TGTGCCAGTAGGACTGGCGGATATAGCAATCAGCCCCAGCATTTT. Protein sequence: CASRTGGYSNQPQHF.

CDR3 sequence (DNA): TGTGCCAGTAGTACCAAAGAAAAACTGTTTTTT. The encoded protein is CASSTKEKLFF. The V call is TRBV19, the J call TRBJ1-4; D remains unclear. This CDR3 spans 11 amino acids. The germline V gene has CDR1 LNHDA and CDR2 SQIVND (reference sequence). Trimming removed 4 bases from V and 8 bases from J, with 5 bases in between.

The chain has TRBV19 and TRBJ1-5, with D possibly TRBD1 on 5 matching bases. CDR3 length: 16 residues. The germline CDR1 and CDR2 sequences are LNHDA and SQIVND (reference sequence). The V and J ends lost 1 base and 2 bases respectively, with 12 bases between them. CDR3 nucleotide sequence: TGTGCCAGTAGTATAGTACGGCAGGGCGGCAATCAGCCCCAGCATTTT. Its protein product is CASSIVRQGGNQPQHF.

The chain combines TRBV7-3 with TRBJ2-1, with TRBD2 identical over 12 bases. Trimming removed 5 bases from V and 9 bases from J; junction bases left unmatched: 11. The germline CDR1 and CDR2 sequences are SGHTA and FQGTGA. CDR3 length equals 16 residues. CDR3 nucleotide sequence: TGTGCCAGCAGCCCGCGGACTAGCGGGATGACTAGTGAGCAGTTCTTC. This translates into CASSPRTSGMTSEQFF.

The DNA for the CDR3 is TGTGCCAGTAGTATAGTTTTGGACCCGGAGGACACAGATACGCAGTATTTT. This sequence encodes CASSIVLDPEDTDTQYF. The chain carries TRBV19 and TRBJ2-3; D might be TRBD2 (5 bases). The CDR3 loop spans 17 amino acids. Trimming shortened V by 1 base and J by 2 bases, and 16 bases separated the two germline ends. Germline V gene data show CDR1 as LNHDA and CDR2 as SQIVND (reference sequence).

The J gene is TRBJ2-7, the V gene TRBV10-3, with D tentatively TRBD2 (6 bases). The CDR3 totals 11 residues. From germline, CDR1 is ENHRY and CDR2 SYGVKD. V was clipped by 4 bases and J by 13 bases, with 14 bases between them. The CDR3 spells CAISGGAGQYF. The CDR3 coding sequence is TGTGCCATCAGTGGGGGAGCGGGTCAATACTTC.

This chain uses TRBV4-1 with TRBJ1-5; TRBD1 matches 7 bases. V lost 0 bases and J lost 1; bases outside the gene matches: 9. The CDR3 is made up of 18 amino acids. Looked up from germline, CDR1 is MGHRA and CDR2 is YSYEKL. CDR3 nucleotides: TGCGCCAGCAGCCAAGATATGGCAGGGGGTGCAAGCAATCAGCCCCAGCATTTT. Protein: CASSQDMAGGASNQPQHF.

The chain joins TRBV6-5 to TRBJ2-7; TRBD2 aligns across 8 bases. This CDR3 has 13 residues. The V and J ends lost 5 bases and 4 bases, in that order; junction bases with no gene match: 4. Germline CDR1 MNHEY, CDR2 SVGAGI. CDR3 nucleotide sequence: TGTGCCAGCAGTCACCGCGGGGGGTACGAGCAGTACTTC. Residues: CASSHRGGYEQYF.

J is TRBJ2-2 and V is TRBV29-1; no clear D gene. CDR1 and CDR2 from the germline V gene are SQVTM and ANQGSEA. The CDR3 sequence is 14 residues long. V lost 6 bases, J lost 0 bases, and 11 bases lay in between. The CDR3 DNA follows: TGCAGCGTCAGTTCGACAACGAACACCGGGGAGCTGTTTTTT. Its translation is CSVSSTTNTGELFF.

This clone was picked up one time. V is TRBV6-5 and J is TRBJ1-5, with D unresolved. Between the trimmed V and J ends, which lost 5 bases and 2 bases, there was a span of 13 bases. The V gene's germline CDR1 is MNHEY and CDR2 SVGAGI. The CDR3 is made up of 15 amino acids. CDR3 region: CASSAGSQGNQPQHF. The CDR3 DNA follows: TGTGCCAGCAGTGCGGGGTCCCAAGGCAATCAGCCCCAGCATTTT.

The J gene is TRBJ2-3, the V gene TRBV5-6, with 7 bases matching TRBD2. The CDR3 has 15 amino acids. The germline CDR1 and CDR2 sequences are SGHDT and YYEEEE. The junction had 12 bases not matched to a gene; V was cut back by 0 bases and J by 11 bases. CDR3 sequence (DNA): TGTGCCAGCAGCTTGGCCCAAGCGGGGTTTAATAAGCAGTATTTT. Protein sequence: CASSLAQAGFNKQYF.

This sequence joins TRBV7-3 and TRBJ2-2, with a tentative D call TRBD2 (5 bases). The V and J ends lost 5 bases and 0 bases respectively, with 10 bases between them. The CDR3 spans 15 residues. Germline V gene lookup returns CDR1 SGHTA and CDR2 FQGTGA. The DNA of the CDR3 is TGTGCCAGCAGCCTACTAGGACCGAACACCGGGGAGCTGTTTTTT. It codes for CASSLLGPNTGELFF. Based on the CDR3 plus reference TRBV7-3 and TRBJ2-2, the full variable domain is GAGVSQTPSNKVTEKGKYVELRCDPISGHTALYWYRQSLGQGPEFLIYFQGTGAADDSGLPNDRFFAVRPEGSVSTLKIQRTERGDSAVYLCASSLLGPNTGELFFGEGSRLTVL.

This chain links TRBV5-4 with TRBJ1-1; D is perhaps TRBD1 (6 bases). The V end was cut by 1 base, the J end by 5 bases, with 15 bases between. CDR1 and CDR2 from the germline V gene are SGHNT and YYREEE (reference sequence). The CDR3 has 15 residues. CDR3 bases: TGTGCCAGCAGCTTGAAGGGCAGGGGACGGACTGAAGCTTTCTTT. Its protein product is CASSLKGRGRTEAFF.

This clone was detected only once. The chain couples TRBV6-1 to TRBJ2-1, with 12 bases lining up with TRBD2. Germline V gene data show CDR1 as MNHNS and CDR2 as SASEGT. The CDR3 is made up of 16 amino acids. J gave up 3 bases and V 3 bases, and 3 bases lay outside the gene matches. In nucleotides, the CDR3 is TGTGCCAGCAGTGAGACTAGCGGGGGCCTCTACAATGAGCAGTTCTTC. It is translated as CASSETSGGLYNEQFF.

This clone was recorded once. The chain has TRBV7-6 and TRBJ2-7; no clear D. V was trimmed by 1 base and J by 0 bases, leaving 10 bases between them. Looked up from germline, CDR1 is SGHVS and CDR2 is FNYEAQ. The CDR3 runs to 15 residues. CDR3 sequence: CASSLGATRSYEQYF. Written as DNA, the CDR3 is TGTGCCAGCAGCTTAGGAGCGACCCGCTCCTACGAGCAGTACTTC. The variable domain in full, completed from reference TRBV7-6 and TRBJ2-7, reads GAGVSQSPRYKVTKRGQDVALRCDPISGHVSLYWYRQALGQGPEFLTYFNYEAQQDKSGLPNDRFSAERPEGSISTLTIQRTEQRDSAMYRCASSLGATRSYEQYFGPGTRLTVT.

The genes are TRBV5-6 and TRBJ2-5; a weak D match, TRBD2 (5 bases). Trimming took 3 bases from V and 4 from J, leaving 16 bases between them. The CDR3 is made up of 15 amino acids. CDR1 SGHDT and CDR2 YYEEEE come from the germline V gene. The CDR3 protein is CASSSFKGGLETQYF. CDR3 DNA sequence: TGTGCCAGCAGCTCTTTCAAAGGAGGCTTAGAGACCCAGTACTTC.

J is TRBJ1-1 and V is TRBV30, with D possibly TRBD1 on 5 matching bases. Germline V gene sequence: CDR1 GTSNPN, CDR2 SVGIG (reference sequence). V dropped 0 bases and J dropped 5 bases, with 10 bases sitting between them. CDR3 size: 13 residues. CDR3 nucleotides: TGTGCCTGGAGTGTTAGGGCAGGGACTGAAGCTTTCTTT. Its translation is CAWSVRAGTEAFF.